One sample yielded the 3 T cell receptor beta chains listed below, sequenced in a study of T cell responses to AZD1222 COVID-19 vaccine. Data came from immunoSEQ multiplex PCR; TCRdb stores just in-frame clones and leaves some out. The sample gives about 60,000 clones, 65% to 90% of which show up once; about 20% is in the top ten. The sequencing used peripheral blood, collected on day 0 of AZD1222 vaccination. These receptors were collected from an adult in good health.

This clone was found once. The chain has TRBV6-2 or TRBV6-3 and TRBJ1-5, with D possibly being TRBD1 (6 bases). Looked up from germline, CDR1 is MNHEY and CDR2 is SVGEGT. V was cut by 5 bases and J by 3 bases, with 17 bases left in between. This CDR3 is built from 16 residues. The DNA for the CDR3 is TGTGCCAGCAGTCTAACCCTCGGACAGCCCAATCAGCCCCAGCATTTT. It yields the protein CASSLTLGQPNQPQHF.

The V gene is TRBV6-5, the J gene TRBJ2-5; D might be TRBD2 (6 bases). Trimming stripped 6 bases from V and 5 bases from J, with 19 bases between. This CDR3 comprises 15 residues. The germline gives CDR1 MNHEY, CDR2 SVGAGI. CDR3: CASSLFGTLRETQYF. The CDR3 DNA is TGTGCCAGCAGCCTTTTTGGGACTTTACGGGAGACCCAGTACTTC.

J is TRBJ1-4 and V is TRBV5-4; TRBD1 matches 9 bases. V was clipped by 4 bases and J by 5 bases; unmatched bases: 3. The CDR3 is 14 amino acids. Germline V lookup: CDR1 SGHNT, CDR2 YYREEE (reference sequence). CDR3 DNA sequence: TGTGCCAGCAGCAAGACAGGGGGGAATGAAAAACTGTTTTTT. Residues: CASSKTGGNEKLFF.